This passage covers 2 T cell receptor beta chains from one sample sequenced in a study of graft-versus-host responses after intestinal transplantation. The repertoire was sequenced with immunoSEQ multiplex PCR; TCRdb's copy has only in-frame clones and lacks some. The data contain 75,000 to 100,000 clones, 91% of them singletons. Their target antigens are unknown. The specimen was unstimulated CD4+ T cells sorted from spleen or lymph node cells, collected before transplant. These receptors were taken from a human donor who was the organ donor for an intestinal transplant.

This chain links TRBV28 with TRBJ1-1, with D unclear. Trimming took off 6 bases at V and 1 base at J, with 9 bases between the two ends. This CDR3 region has 13 residues. Looked up from germline, CDR1 is MDHEN and CDR2 is SYDVKM. The CDR3 loop is CASSPVRNTEAFF. The CDR3 DNA reads as TGTGCCAGCAGCCCCGTCAGGAACACTGAAGCTTTCTTT.

The J gene is TRBJ1-3, the V gene TRBV2; D is ambiguous. The V gene lost 8 bases and the J gene lost 3 bases, with 23 bases spanning the gap. From germline, CDR1 is SNHLY and CDR2 FYNNEI. The length of the CDR3 is 17 residues. The CDR3 bases are TGTGCCAGCGGCCCAGGCTCATCAGTAGTTCGTGGAAACACCATATATTTT. This codes for CASGPGSSVVRGNTIYF. Drawing the rest from reference TRBV2 and TRBJ1-3, the complete variable domain is EPEVTQTPSHQVTQMGQEVILRCVPISNHLYFYWYRQILGQKVEFLVSFYNNEISEKSEIFDDQFSVERPDGSNFTLKIRSTKLEDSAMYFCASGPGSSVVRGNTIYFGEGSWLTVV.